These 10 T cell receptor beta chains were sequenced from one sample in a study of PD-1 blockade in classical Hodgkin lymphoma (dated by TCRdb to the early 2020s). Library generation was performed with the immunoSEQ multiplex PCR assay. TCRdb stores this immuneACCESS table with in-frame sequences only. Part of the clones is absent; in the studies checked, under half of the shortfall reflects unresolved V genes, and no reason is known for the rest. In this sample the table shows 15,000 to 20,000 clones, about three quarters of which occur a single time. 2% to 2.5% of the sample is held by the ten biggest clonotypes. Sample time point, as interpreted from the label and publication: cycle 4 day 1 (C4D1), after five to seven weeks of nivolumab. Every trial patient had relapsed after autologous stem cell transplantation, and cohorts A, B and C differed in prior brentuximab vedotin exposure. A Miltenyi CD4+ T cell isolation kit was used for magnetic negative selection to purify CD4+ T cells from thawed PBMCs.

The specimen comprised CD4+ T cells from blood, sampled before the fourth cycle of nivolumab. All receptors come from a human donor with classical Hodgkin lymphoma.

The chain is built from TRBV5-1 and TRBJ2-7, with 7 bases matching TRBD1. Germline V gene data show CDR1 as SGHRS and CDR2 as YFSETQ. This CDR3 has 14 residues. CDR3: CASSLDPDRALEWV. Here the CDR3 DNA reads TGCGCCAGCAGCTTGGACCCAGACAGGGCGTTGGAGTGGGTC.

The chain joins TRBV9 to TRBJ2-5; D not resolved. The CDR3 covers 17 residues. Trimming shortened V by 0 bases and J by 1 base, and 16 bases separated the two germline ends. CDR1 SGDLS and CDR2 YYNGEE come from the germline V gene. The CDR3 DNA reads TGTGCCAGCAGCGTAGCTGTAGGGTTCTCGTCCCAAGAGACCCAGTACTTC. It codes for CASSVAVGFSSQETQYF.

The chain combines TRBV5-4 with TRBJ1-2, with D uncertain. The CDR3 loop spans 13 amino acids. The V end was cut by 2 bases, the J end by 1 base, with 6 bases between. Germline assignment: CDR1 SGHNT and CDR2 YYREEE (reference sequence). The CDR3 coding sequence is TGTGCCAGCAGCTTAAGAAATAACTATGGCTACACCTTC. This codes for CASSLRNNYGYTF. The full variable domain, in which reference TRBV5-4 and TRBJ1-2 provide the parts outside the CDR3, is ETGVTQSPTHLIKTRGQQVTLRCSSQSGHNTVSWYQQALGQGPQFIFQYYREEENGRGNFPPRFSGLQFPNYSSELNVNALELDDSALYLCASSLRNNYGYTFGSGTRLTVV.

This clone was counted only a few times. This chain links TRBV11-2 with TRBJ1-3; TRBD1 matches 8 bases. The length of the CDR3 is 16 residues. Germline V gene sequence: CDR1 SGHAT, CDR2 FQNNGV. The V segment lost 6 bases and the J segment 3 bases; nucleotides outside the gene matches: 10. In DNA form, the CDR3 reads TGTGCCAGCAGTCCTTCTGGACAGGGCTTTGGAAACACCATATATTTT. This translates into CASSPSGQGFGNTIYF.

The chain employs TRBV19 and TRBJ2-7; D gene uncertain. From germline, CDR1 is LNHDA and CDR2 SQIVND (reference sequence). V was trimmed by 0 bases and J by 4 bases, leaving 13 bases between them. The CDR3 totals 15 residues. The CDR3 sequence is CASSIDLVGPYEQYF. The CDR3 DNA reads TGTGCCAGTAGTATAGATCTAGTAGGCCCGTACGAGCAGTACTTC.

On this clone itself: One junction end does not reproduce the germline sequence, and a read error may be involved. The gene calls are TRBV5-1 and TRBJ2-3, with D perhaps matching TRBD1 (6 bases). The CDR3 sequence is 12 residues long. In germline, CDR1 is SGHRS, CDR2 YFSETQ. The CDR3 protein is CASARGTDAQYF. CDR3 DNA sequence: TGCGCCAGCGCCAGGGGTACAGATGCGCAGTATTTT.

V usage is TRBV5-1 and J usage is TRBJ2-7, with TRBD2 matching 7 bases. Germline CDR1 and CDR2: SGHRS and YFSETQ. V lost 4 bases, J lost 7 bases, and 17 bases stayed unmatched. The CDR3 extends over 16 amino acids. As DNA, the CDR3 is TGCGCCAGCAGCGAAGCGGGGTTGACGGTCCCGGGGGAGCAGTACGTC. This sequence encodes CASSEAGLTVPGEQYV.

J is TRBJ1-4 and V is TRBV7-6, with D perhaps matching TRBD1 (6 bases). This CDR3 has 15 residues. The germline gives CDR1 SGHVS, CDR2 FNYEAQ. With 4 bases removed from V and 5 bases from J, the gap between germline ends came to 14 bases. The DNA for the CDR3 is TGTGCCAGCAGCTCTAGCGCCGGGACAAATGAAAAACTGTTTTTT. Amino acid sequence: CASSSSAGTNEKLFF.

This clone showed up just once. The CDR3 DNA follows: TGCGCCAGCAGTTCAACTGGACAGGGCAAGGAGTACGTC. This sequence encodes CASSSTGQGKEYV. The rearrangement uses TRBV10-2 and TRBJ2-7; 8 bases match TRBD1. Trimming cost V 5 bases and J 11 bases; bases outside gene matches: 11. CDR1 WSHSY and CDR2 SAAADI come from the germline V gene. The CDR3 extends over 13 amino acids.

The genes are TRBV6-4 and TRBJ2-1; D is undetermined. CDR3 length equals 15 residues. V gave up 1 base and J gave up 8 bases, with 15 bases separating them. Germline CDR1 reads MRHNA; CDR2 reads SNTAGT. CDR3 sequence: CASSDYPSPLYEQFF. In DNA form, the CDR3 reads TGTGCCAGCAGTGACTACCCAAGTCCCCTCTATGAGCAGTTCTTC.